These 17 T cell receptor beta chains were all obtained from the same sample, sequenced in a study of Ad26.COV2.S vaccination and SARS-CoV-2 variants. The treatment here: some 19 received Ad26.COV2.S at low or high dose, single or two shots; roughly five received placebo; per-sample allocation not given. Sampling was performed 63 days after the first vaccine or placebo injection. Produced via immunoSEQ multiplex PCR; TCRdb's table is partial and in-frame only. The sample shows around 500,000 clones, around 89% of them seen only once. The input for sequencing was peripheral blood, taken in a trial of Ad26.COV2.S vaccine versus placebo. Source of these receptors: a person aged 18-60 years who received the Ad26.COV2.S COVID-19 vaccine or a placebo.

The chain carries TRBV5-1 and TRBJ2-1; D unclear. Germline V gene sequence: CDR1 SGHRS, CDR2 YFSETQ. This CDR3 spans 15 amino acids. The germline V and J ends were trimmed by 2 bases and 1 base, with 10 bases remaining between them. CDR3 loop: CASSFEDPSYNEQFF. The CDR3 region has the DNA TGCGCCAGCAGCTTCGAGGACCCATCCTACAATGAGCAGTTCTTC.

The CDR3 is CASSPGPTVSYEQYF. CDR3 in DNA: TGTGCCAGCAGCCCGGGACCTACTGTGTCCTACGAGCAGTACTTC. The chain joins TRBV9 to TRBJ2-7; D is perhaps TRBD1 or TRBD2 (5 bases each). The CDR3 spans 15 residues. Trimming cost V 4 bases and J 1 base, with 15 bases left between them. The germline CDR1 and CDR2 sequences are SGDLS and YYNGEE. Using reference TRBV9 and TRBJ2-7 for the parts outside the CDR3, the full variable domain is DSGVTQTPKHLITATGQRVTLRCSPRSGDLSVYWYQQSLDQGLQFLIQYYNGEERAKGNILERFSAQQFPDLHSELNLSSLELGDSALYFCASSPGPTVSYEQYFGPGTRLTVT.

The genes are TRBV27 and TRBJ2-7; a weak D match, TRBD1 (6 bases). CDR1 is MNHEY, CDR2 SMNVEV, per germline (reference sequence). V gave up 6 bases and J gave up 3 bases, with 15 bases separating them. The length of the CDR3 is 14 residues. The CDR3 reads CASSRDTPNYEQYF. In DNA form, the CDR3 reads TGTGCCAGCAGCCGGGACACACCAAACTACGAGCAGTACTTC.

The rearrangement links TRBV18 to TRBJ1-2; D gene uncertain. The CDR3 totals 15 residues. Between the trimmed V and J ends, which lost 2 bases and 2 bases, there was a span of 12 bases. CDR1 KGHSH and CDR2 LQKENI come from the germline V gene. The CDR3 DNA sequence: TGTGCCAGCTCACCAAGTGGGAGTTCCAACTATGGCTACACCTTC. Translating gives CASSPSGSSNYGYTF.

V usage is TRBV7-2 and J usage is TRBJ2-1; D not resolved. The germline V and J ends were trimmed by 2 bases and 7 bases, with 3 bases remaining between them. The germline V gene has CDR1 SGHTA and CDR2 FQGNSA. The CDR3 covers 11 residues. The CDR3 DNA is TGTGCCAGCAGCTTAAGAAATGAGCAGTTCTTC. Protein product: CASSLRNEQFF.

DNA for the CDR3: TGCAGCGTTGAAAAGGCGCTGGGGCATCAAGGCTACACCTTC. It yields the protein CSVEKALGHQGYTF. The chain has TRBV29-1 and TRBJ1-2; tentatively, D is TRBD1 (5 bases). V was clipped by 2 bases and J by 8 bases, with 18 bases between them. Germline assignment: CDR1 SQVTM and CDR2 ANQGSEA. The CDR3 is 14 amino acids.

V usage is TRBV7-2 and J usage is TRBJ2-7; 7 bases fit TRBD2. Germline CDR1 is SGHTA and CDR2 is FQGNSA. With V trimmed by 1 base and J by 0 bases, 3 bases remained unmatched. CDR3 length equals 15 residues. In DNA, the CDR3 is TGTGCCAGCAGCTTAGGGACTAGTAGCTCCTACGAGCAGTACTTC. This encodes CASSLGTSSSYEQYF.

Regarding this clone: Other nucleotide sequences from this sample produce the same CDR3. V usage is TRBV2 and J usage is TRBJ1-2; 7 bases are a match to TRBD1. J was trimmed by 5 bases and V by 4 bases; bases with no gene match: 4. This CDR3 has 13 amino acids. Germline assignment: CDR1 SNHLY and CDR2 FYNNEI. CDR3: CASSGDRLYGYTF. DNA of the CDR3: TGTGCCAGCAGTGGGGACAGACTTTATGGCTACACCTTC. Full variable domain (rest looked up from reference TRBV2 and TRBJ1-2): EPEVTQTPSHQVTQMGQEVILRCVPISNHLYFYWYRQILGQKVEFLVSFYNNEISEKSEIFDDQFSVERPDGSNFTLKIRSTKLEDSAMYFCASSGDRLYGYTFGSGTRLTVV.

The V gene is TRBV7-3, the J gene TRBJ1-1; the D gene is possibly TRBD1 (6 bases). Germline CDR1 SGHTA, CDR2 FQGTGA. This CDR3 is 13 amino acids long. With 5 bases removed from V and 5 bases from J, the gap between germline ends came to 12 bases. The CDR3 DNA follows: TGTGCCAGCAGCCCACAGGGAAAGACTGAAGCTTTCTTT. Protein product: CASSPQGKTEAFF. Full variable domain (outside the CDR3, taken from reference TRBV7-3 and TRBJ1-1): GAGVSQTPSNKVTEKGKYVELRCDPISGHTALYWYRQSLGQGPEFLIYFQGTGAADDSGLPNDRFFAVRPEGSVSTLKIQRTERGDSAVYLCASSPQGKTEAFFGQGTRLTVV.

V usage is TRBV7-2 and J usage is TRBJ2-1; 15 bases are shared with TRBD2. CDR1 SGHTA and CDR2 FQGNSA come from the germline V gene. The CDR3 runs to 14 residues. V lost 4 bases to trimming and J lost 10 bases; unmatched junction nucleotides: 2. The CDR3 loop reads CASSSGLAGGEQFF. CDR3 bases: TGTGCCAGCAGCTCGGGACTAGCGGGAGGCGAGCAGTTCTTC. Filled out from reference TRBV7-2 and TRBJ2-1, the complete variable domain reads GAGVSQSPSNKVTEKGKDVELRCDPISGHTALYWYRQSLGQGLEFLIYFQGNSAPDKSGLPSDRFSAERTGGSVSTLTIQRTQQEDSAVYLCASSSGLAGGEQFFGPGTRLTVL.

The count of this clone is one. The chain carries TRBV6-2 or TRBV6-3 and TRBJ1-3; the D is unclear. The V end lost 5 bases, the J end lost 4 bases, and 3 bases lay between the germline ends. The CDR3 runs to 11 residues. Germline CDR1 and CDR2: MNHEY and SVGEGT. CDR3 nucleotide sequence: TGTGCCAGCAGTCGGGGAAACACCATATATTTT. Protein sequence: CASSRGNTIYF.

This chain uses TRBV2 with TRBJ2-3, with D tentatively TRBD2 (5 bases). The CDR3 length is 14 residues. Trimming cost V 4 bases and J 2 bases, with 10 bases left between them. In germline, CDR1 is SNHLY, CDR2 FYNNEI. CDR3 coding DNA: TGTGCCAGCAGTGTGGCGGGCTACACAGATACGCAGTATTTT. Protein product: CASSVAGYTDTQYF.

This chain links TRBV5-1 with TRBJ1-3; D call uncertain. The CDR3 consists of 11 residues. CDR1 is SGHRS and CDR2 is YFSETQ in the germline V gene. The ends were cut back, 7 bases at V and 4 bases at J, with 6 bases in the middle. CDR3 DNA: TGCGCCAGCTTAGTCGGAAACACCATATATTTT. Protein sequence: CASLVGNTIYF.

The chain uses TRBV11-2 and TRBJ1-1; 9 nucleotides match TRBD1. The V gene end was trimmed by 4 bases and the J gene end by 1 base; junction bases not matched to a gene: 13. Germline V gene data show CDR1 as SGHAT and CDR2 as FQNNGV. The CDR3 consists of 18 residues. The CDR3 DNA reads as TGTGCCAGCAGCTCCCTCCTGTGGGGACAGGGAAAGAACACTGAAGCTTTCTTT. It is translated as CASSSLLWGQGKNTEAFF. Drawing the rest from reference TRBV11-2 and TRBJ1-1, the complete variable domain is EAGVAQSPRYKIIEKRQSVAFWCNPISGHATLYWYQQILGQGPKLLIQFQNNGVVDDSQLPKDRFSAERLKGVDSTLKIQPAKLEDSAVYLCASSSLLWGQGKNTEAFFGQGTRLTVV.

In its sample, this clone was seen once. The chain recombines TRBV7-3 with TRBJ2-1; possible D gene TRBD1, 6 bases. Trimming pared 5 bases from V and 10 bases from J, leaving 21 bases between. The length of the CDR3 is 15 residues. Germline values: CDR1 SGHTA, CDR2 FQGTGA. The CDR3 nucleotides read TGTGCCAGCAGCGTGGTGCCGGGACAATCTATGGAGCAGTTCTTC. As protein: CASSVVPGQSMEQFF. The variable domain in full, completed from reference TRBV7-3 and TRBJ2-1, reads GAGVSQTPSNKVTEKGKYVELRCDPISGHTALYWYRQSLGQGPEFLIYFQGTGAADDSGLPNDRFFAVRPEGSVSTLKIQRTERGDSAVYLCASSVVPGQSMEQFFGPGTRLTVL.

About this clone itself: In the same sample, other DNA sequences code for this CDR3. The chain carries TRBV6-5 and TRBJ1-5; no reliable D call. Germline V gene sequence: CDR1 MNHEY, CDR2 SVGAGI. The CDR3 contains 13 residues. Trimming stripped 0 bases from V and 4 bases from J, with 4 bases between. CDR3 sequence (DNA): TGTGCCAGCAGTTACTCGTTAAATCAGCCCCAGCATTTT. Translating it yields CASSYSLNQPQHF.

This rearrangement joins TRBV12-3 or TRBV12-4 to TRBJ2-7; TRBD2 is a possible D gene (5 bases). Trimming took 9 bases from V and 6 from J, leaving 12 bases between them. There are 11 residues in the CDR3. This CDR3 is CASSEGSEQYF. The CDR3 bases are TGTGCCAGTAGTGAGGGCTCCGAGCAGTACTTC.